These T cell receptor beta chains were read from a single sample in a study of blood T cells in healthy people across ages. MiXCR was run by TCRdb on the 5' RACE reads, yielding one entry per CDR3 protein. Here the sample spans about 640,000 distinct CDR3 sequences, roughly 53% being singletons. Sequenced sample: blood. These receptors came from a man aged 60-69 years in good health. Each CDR3 is given with its conserved first and last residue. D genes are given only for firm matches. For some rows the clone size is stated as once, few or many, or as a class when expanded; others skip it.

d_gene: TRBD1
v_gene: TRBV7-2
len: 17
j_gene: TRBJ2-7
abundance: few
CDR3nt: TGTGCCAGCAGCTTAGTTCCCCCGGGACAGGGTTGGTACGAGCAGTACTTC
CDR3aa: CASSLVPPGQGWYEQYF

d_gene: TRBD1
v_gene: TRBV24-1
len: 13
j_gene: TRBJ2-4
abundance: NA
CDR3nt: TGTGCCACCAGTGATGGGACAGGGGCCATTCAGTACTTC
CDR3aa: CATSDGTGAIQYF

d_gene: NA
v_gene: TRBV6-5
len: 16
j_gene: TRBJ1-6
abundance: NA
CDR3nt: TGTGCCAGCAGTTACTCTTCGCCGACAGTTAATTCACCCCTCCACTTT
CDR3aa: CASSYSSPTVNSPLHF

d_gene: NA
v_gene: TRBV20-1
len: 13
j_gene: TRBJ1-5
abundance: NA
CDR3nt: TGCAGTGCTGGACGTACTAGCAATCAGCCCCAGCATTTT
CDR3aa: CSAGRTSNQPQHF

d_gene: TRBD1
v_gene: TRBV5-1
len: 13
j_gene: TRBJ2-7
abundance: NA
CDR3nt: TGCGCCGGCAGCGAGGGACAGACCTACGAGCAGTACTTC
CDR3aa: CAGSEGQTYEQYF

d_gene: TRBD2
v_gene: TRBV20-1
len: 15
j_gene: TRBJ2-2
abundance: few
CDR3nt: TGCAGTGCTACTACTAGCGGGGGGGCCCCCGGGGAGCTGTTTTTT
CDR3aa: CSATTSGGAPGELFF

d_gene: TRBD2
v_gene: TRBV6-2/TRBV6-3
len: 16
j_gene: TRBJ2-1
abundance: few
CDR3nt: TGTGCCAGCAGCATAGGACTAGCGGGCCGTTACAATGAGCAGTTCTTC
CDR3aa: CASSIGLAGRYNEQFF

d_gene: NA
v_gene: TRBV6-2/TRBV6-3
len: 15
j_gene: TRBJ2-5
abundance: NA
CDR3nt: TGTGCCAGCCACCCGTACGGGCCCCACCAAGAGACCCAGTACTTC
CDR3aa: CASHPYGPHQETQYF

d_gene: TRBD2
v_gene: TRBV7-2
len: 14
j_gene: TRBJ2-5
abundance: NA
CDR3nt: TGTGCCAGCAGCTCGGGACTAGCGTCGGCTGAGCAGTACTTC
CDR3aa: CASSSGLASAEQYF

d_gene: NA
v_gene: TRBV10-3
len: 14
j_gene: TRBJ2-3
abundance: NA
CDR3nt: TGTGCCATCAGTGAGCGGGGAGGCACAGATACGCAGTATTTT
CDR3aa: CAISERGGTDTQYF

d_gene: TRBD1
v_gene: TRBV18
len: 15
j_gene: TRBJ2-5
abundance: few
CDR3nt: TGTGCCAGCTCACCTCGGACAGGGACGCAAGAGACCCAGTACTTC
CDR3aa: CASSPRTGTQETQYF

d_gene: NA
v_gene: TRBV7-9
len: 15
j_gene: TRBJ2-7
abundance: NA
CDR3nt: TGTGCCAGCAGCTTAGCGTGGCAGGGGAGGAACGAGCAGTACTTC
CDR3aa: CASSLAWQGRNEQYF

d_gene: NA
v_gene: TRBV3-1
len: 14
j_gene: TRBJ1-4
abundance: once
CDR3nt: TGTGCCAGCAGCCAAGGAGGGGCGGGGGAAAAACTGTTTTTT
CDR3aa: CASSQGGAGEKLFF

d_gene: TRBD1
v_gene: TRBV19
len: 16
j_gene: TRBJ1-5
abundance: NA
CDR3nt: TGTGCCAGTAGTACAGGACAGGCGAATAGCGATCAGCCCCAGCATTTT
CDR3aa: CASSTGQANSDQPQHF

d_gene: NA
v_gene: TRBV7-2
len: 12
j_gene: TRBJ1-6
abundance: NA
CDR3nt: TGTGCCAGCAGCTCAAGACATTCACCCCTCCACTTT
CDR3aa: CASSSRHSPLHF

d_gene: NA
v_gene: TRBV4-1
len: 15
j_gene: TRBJ1-4
abundance: NA
CDR3nt: TGCGCCAGCAGCCCAAAGGACGGACTTAATGAAAAACTGTTTTTT
CDR3aa: CASSPKDGLNEKLFF

d_gene: NA
v_gene: TRBV27
len: 18
j_gene: TRBJ2-5
abundance: few
CDR3nt: TGTGCCAGCAGTCCGGGACAGGGACTAGCGCAGATCCAAGAGACCCAGTACTTC
CDR3aa: CASSPGQGLAQIQETQYF

d_gene: TRBD2
v_gene: TRBV29-1
len: 14
j_gene: TRBJ2-1
abundance: NA
CDR3nt: TGCAGCGTTGTGGGTAGCGGGGGGTGGAATGAGCAGTTCTTC
CDR3aa: CSVVGSGGWNEQFF

d_gene: TRBD2
v_gene: TRBV20-1
len: 14
j_gene: TRBJ2-1
abundance: NA
CDR3nt: TGCAGTGCTCCCACTAGCGGGGGGAAGAATGAGCAGTTCTTC
CDR3aa: CSAPTSGGKNEQFF

d_gene: NA
v_gene: TRBV4-1
len: 16
j_gene: TRBJ2-3
abundance: NA
CDR3nt: TGCGCCAGCAGCCAAGGTCATAACGGGGGCACAGATACGCAGTATTTT
CDR3aa: CASSQGHNGGTDTQYF

d_gene: TRBD1
v_gene: TRBV7-9
len: 15
j_gene: TRBJ2-7
abundance: NA
CDR3nt: TGTGCCAGCAGTTGGGGGGGGGACAGGGACTACGAGCAGTACTTC
CDR3aa: CASSWGGDRDYEQYF

d_gene: TRBD1
v_gene: TRBV7-9
len: 14
j_gene: TRBJ1-2
abundance: NA
CDR3nt: TGTGCCAGCTCTCGATGGACAGGGGCCTATGGCTACACCTTC
CDR3aa: CASSRWTGAYGYTF

d_gene: TRBD2
v_gene: TRBV7-6
len: 16
j_gene: TRBJ2-3
abundance: NA
CDR3nt: TGTGCCAGCAGCTTCTCTTTAGCGGGGGCTTCCAATACGCAGTATTTT
CDR3aa: CASSFSLAGASNTQYF

d_gene: NA
v_gene: TRBV20-1
len: 13
j_gene: TRBJ2-3
abundance: NA
CDR3nt: TGCAGTGCTAGTGATCCCTTTGCAGATACGCAGTATTTT
CDR3aa: CSASDPFADTQYF

d_gene: NA
v_gene: TRBV20-1
len: 14
j_gene: TRBJ2-1
abundance: few
CDR3nt: TGCAGTGTGCTTTTAGCTTCTCCCTACAATGAGCAGTTCTTC
CDR3aa: CSVLLASPYNEQFF

d_gene: TRBD2
v_gene: TRBV10-3
len: 14
j_gene: TRBJ2-1
abundance: NA
CDR3nt: TGTGCCATCAGCAGCGGGGGGGCTTACAATGAGCAGTTCTTC
CDR3aa: CAISSGGAYNEQFF

d_gene: NA
v_gene: TRBV6-1
len: 14
j_gene: TRBJ1-4
abundance: NA
CDR3nt: TGTGCCAGCAGTCTGGACATGAGATGGGAAAAACTGTTTTTT
CDR3aa: CASSLDMRWEKLFF

d_gene: TRBD2
v_gene: TRBV9
len: 17
j_gene: TRBJ2-5
abundance: NA
CDR3nt: TGTGCCAGCAGCGTAGGGGCTAGCGGGGGGTACCAAGAGACCCAGTACTTC
CDR3aa: CASSVGASGGYQETQYF

d_gene: NA
v_gene: TRBV5-5
len: 15
j_gene: TRBJ1-4
abundance: NA
CDR3nt: TGTGCCAGCAGCTTGGCGCCGGAGGGTTCTGAAAAACTGTTTTTT
CDR3aa: CASSLAPEGSEKLFF

d_gene: NA
v_gene: TRBV6-5
len: 14
j_gene: TRBJ1-2
abundance: once
CDR3nt: TGTGCCAGCAGTCACGCTGACCCAAACTATGGCTACACCTTC
CDR3aa: CASSHADPNYGYTF

d_gene: TRBD1
v_gene: TRBV5-1
len: 16
j_gene: TRBJ2-7
abundance: NA
CDR3nt: TGCGCCAGCAGCTCGGACCCCGGGACAGGGGGCAGCGAGCAGTACTTC
CDR3aa: CASSSDPGTGGSEQYF

d_gene: NA
v_gene: TRBV4-3
len: 16
j_gene: TRBJ2-1
abundance: NA
CDR3nt: TGCGCCAGCAGCCAAGAAGGGAGCGGTTCCTACAATGAGCAGTTCTTC
CDR3aa: CASSQEGSGSYNEQFF

d_gene: NA
v_gene: TRBV29-1
len: 12
j_gene: TRBJ2-5
abundance: few
CDR3nt: TGCAGCGTTGGACGCGGTAAAGAGACCCAGTACTTC
CDR3aa: CSVGRGKETQYF

d_gene: NA
v_gene: TRBV21-1
len: 17
j_gene: TRBJ2-6
abundance: NA
CDR3nt: TGTGCCAGCAGCAAAGGATCAGGCCTCTCTGGGGCCAACGTCCTGACTTTC
CDR3aa: CASSKGSGLSGANVLTF

d_gene: NA
v_gene: TRBV27
len: 13
j_gene: TRBJ2-4
abundance: few
CDR3nt: TGTGCCAGCAGCCAAGAGAGGGGGAACATTCAGTACTTC
CDR3aa: CASSQERGNIQYF

d_gene: TRBD1
v_gene: TRBV2
len: 16
j_gene: TRBJ1-2
abundance: once
CDR3nt: TGTGCCAGCAGTGAACCACGGACAGGGAGGGACTATGGCTACACCTTC
CDR3aa: CASSEPRTGRDYGYTF

d_gene: NA
v_gene: TRBV20-1
len: 14
j_gene: TRBJ1-2
abundance: NA
CDR3nt: TGCAGTGCTCCCAAAACAGGGTCTCCCTATGGCTACACCTTC
CDR3aa: CSAPKTGSPYGYTF

d_gene: TRBD2
v_gene: TRBV5-1
len: 16
j_gene: TRBJ2-3
abundance: few
CDR3nt: TGCGCCAGCGGACTAGCGGGTTCAACTAGCACAGATACGCAGTATTTT
CDR3aa: CASGLAGSTSTDTQYF

d_gene: NA
v_gene: TRBV4-1
len: 18
j_gene: TRBJ2-1
abundance: NA
CDR3nt: TGCGCCAGCAGCCAAGAACTAAGGAGCGGCGTCTCCTACAATGAGCAGTTCTTC
CDR3aa: CASSQELRSGVSYNEQFF

d_gene: NA
v_gene: TRBV20-1
len: 14
j_gene: TRBJ2-7
abundance: NA
CDR3nt: TGCAGTGCTAGAGAAAACAGGCGTAACTACGAGCAGTACTTC
CDR3aa: CSARENRRNYEQYF

d_gene: NA
v_gene: TRBV4-1
len: 16
j_gene: TRBJ2-4
abundance: NA
CDR3nt: TGCGCCAGCAGCCAAGATGCAGGGTCGGCCAAAAACATTCAGTACTTC
CDR3aa: CASSQDAGSAKNIQYF

d_gene: TRBD1
v_gene: TRBV6-6
len: 14
j_gene: TRBJ2-1
abundance: NA
CDR3nt: TGTGCCAGCCTCAGAGGGGACAGTTTCCATGAGCAGTTCTTC
CDR3aa: CASLRGDSFHEQFF

d_gene: NA
v_gene: TRBV28
len: 12
j_gene: TRBJ2-1
abundance: NA
CDR3nt: TGTGCCAGCAGTTCGGTGAGGGCTGAGCAGTTCTTC
CDR3aa: CASSSVRAEQFF

d_gene: NA
v_gene: TRBV6-6
len: 15
j_gene: TRBJ1-2
abundance: NA
CDR3nt: TGTGCCAGCAGTTACGCGACCGACAGGAGCTATGGCTACACCTTC
CDR3aa: CASSYATDRSYGYTF

d_gene: NA
v_gene: TRBV20-1
len: 12
j_gene: TRBJ2-5
abundance: NA
CDR3nt: TGCAGTGTTTCGACTACCTCCAGGTCCCAGTACTTC
CDR3aa: CSVSTTSRSQYF

d_gene: TRBD2
v_gene: TRBV6-5
len: 14
j_gene: TRBJ2-7
abundance: NA
CDR3nt: TGTGCCAGCAGAATTAGCGGGGAGAGGAACGAGCAGTACTTC
CDR3aa: CASRISGERNEQYF

d_gene: NA
v_gene: TRBV20-1
len: 13
j_gene: TRBJ2-4
abundance: NA
CDR3nt: TGCAGTGCCGGGAGCATAGCCAAAAGCATTCAGTACTTC
CDR3aa: CSAGSIAKSIQYF

d_gene: NA
v_gene: TRBV28
len: 14
j_gene: TRBJ2-1
abundance: once
CDR3nt: TGTGCCAGCAGTTTATCCCGGGGACGCAATGAGCAGTTCTTC
CDR3aa: CASSLSRGRNEQFF

d_gene: TRBD1
v_gene: TRBV5-1
len: 16
j_gene: TRBJ1-4
abundance: NA
CDR3nt: TGCGCCAGCAGCGCGGGACAGGGTTTAGCTAATGAAAAACTGTTTTTT
CDR3aa: CASSAGQGLANEKLFF

d_gene: NA
v_gene: TRBV24-1
len: 15
j_gene: TRBJ2-5
abundance: NA
CDR3nt: TGTGCCACCAGTGATCCCTCCGGGGCCCAAGAGACCCAGTACTTC
CDR3aa: CATSDPSGAQETQYF

d_gene: NA
v_gene: TRBV24-1
len: 15
j_gene: TRBJ2-5
abundance: NA
CDR3nt: TGTGCCACCAGTGATTCCCAGGGTTTCCAAGAGACCCAGTACTTC
CDR3aa: CATSDSQGFQETQYF

d_gene: TRBD1
v_gene: TRBV6-2/TRBV6-3
len: 15
j_gene: TRBJ2-4
abundance: NA
CDR3nt: TGTGCCAGCAGCTTAAGATCGGGACAGATAAACATTCAGTACTTC
CDR3aa: CASSLRSGQINIQYF

d_gene: NA
v_gene: TRBV20-1
len: 14
j_gene: TRBJ1-1
abundance: few
CDR3nt: TGCAGTGCTAGAGCAGGATTTTCGAACACTGAAGCTTTCTTT
CDR3aa: CSARAGFSNTEAFF